The rows below give T cell receptor beta chains drawn from one sample of a study of identical twins. MiXCR, applied by TCRdb to the 5' RACE reads, yields one record per CDR3 protein. The table includes about 660,000 distinct CDR3 sequences, 8.6% detected once. In addition, the sample was reused for a study of yellow fever vaccine responses in identical twins.

The source material was PBMCs. The receptors here all came from a woman aged 18 to 35 in good health. Each CDR3 is given without its conserved first and last residue. The D gene is left open where the match is weak. The size entry is marked missing in some rows and otherwise reads once, few, many or a size class.

v_call: TRBV7-2
d_call: -
clone_size: many
cdr3_aa: ASSNRQYGYT

v_call: TRBV7-6
d_call: -
clone_size: many
cdr3_aa: ASSLVVSSGHSWGTDTQY

v_call: TRBV29-1
d_call: -
clone_size: many
cdr3_aa: SGRSGQETQY

v_call: TRBV5-4
d_call: -
clone_size: -
cdr3_aa: ASSLDRLAANEQF

v_call: TRBV11-2
d_call: TRBD2
clone_size: many
cdr3_aa: ASSLFGTSGGSSYEQY

v_call: TRBV6-2/TRBV6-3
d_call: -
clone_size: -
cdr3_aa: ASSYSRGSRNLYEQY

v_call: TRBV4-3
d_call: TRBD2
clone_size: -
cdr3_aa: ASSQTTSGTDTQY

v_call: TRBV5-1
d_call: -
clone_size: many
cdr3_aa: ASSLDGGPNNEQF

v_call: TRBV11-2
d_call: TRBD2
clone_size: few
cdr3_aa: ASSSIGKRLAEQETQY

v_call: TRBV28
d_call: TRBD2
clone_size: -
cdr3_aa: ASSEGGGRGNEQF

v_call: TRBV4-3
d_call: -
clone_size: -
cdr3_aa: ASSPRENLYEQY

v_call: TRBV7-8
d_call: -
clone_size: -
cdr3_aa: ASSIGTANYGYT

v_call: TRBV11-2
d_call: TRBD2
clone_size: -
cdr3_aa: ASSFGLAANEQF

v_call: TRBV2
d_call: -
clone_size: many
cdr3_aa: ASGDTPGNTIY

v_call: TRBV10-3
d_call: TRBD2
clone_size: few
cdr3_aa: AISGVAGVEQF

v_call: TRBV6-2/TRBV6-3
d_call: -
clone_size: -
cdr3_aa: ASMGRMNTEAF

v_call: TRBV11-3
d_call: -
clone_size: -
cdr3_aa: ASSLRGGALGDNEQF

v_call: TRBV20-1
d_call: TRBD2
clone_size: many
cdr3_aa: SARVLAGEGDTQY

v_call: TRBV9
d_call: TRBD1
clone_size: few
cdr3_aa: ASSATGTGLNYEQY

v_call: TRBV7-2
d_call: -
clone_size: many
cdr3_aa: ASSFTPTHEQF

v_call: TRBV24-1
d_call: -
clone_size: few
cdr3_aa: ATSDPDTGSDTQY

v_call: TRBV5-5
d_call: -
clone_size: few
cdr3_aa: ASSEPTERSYEQY

v_call: TRBV6-1
d_call: -
clone_size: few
cdr3_aa: ASSEQAREKETQY

v_call: TRBV18
d_call: -
clone_size: -
cdr3_aa: ASSPLGGSNYGYT

v_call: TRBV12-3/TRBV12-4
d_call: TRBD2
clone_size: many
cdr3_aa: ASSGAGEVKNIQY

v_call: TRBV6-6
d_call: -
clone_size: -
cdr3_aa: ATSGLTYEQY

v_call: TRBV5-1
d_call: TRBD1
clone_size: many
cdr3_aa: ASSLRQGMNTEAF

v_call: TRBV12-3/TRBV12-4
d_call: -
clone_size: -
cdr3_aa: ASSSSPRDEKLF

v_call: TRBV4-3
d_call: -
clone_size: few
cdr3_aa: ASSRRAGVAYEQY

v_call: TRBV3-1
d_call: TRBD1
clone_size: many
cdr3_aa: ASSQDRASNQPQH

v_call: TRBV7-6
d_call: TRBD2
clone_size: few
cdr3_aa: ASSSLSSGGSTDTQY

v_call: TRBV20-1
d_call: -
clone_size: few
cdr3_aa: SARDRAEWNSPLH

v_call: TRBV5-6
d_call: -
clone_size: many
cdr3_aa: ASSLWLGASNTGELF

v_call: TRBV2
d_call: -
clone_size: few
cdr3_aa: ASSGRGPYEQY

v_call: TRBV18
d_call: TRBD2
clone_size: -
cdr3_aa: ASSPGTSGIYEQF

v_call: TRBV20-1
d_call: TRBD1
clone_size: -
cdr3_aa: SAPRGWDRGHEQY

v_call: TRBV14
d_call: -
clone_size: few
cdr3_aa: ASSIPGADTQY

v_call: TRBV7-9
d_call: -
clone_size: few
cdr3_aa: ASSSLRPGNYGYT

v_call: TRBV4-3
d_call: -
clone_size: few
cdr3_aa: ASSQESRNEQF

v_call: TRBV10-1
d_call: TRBD2
clone_size: -
cdr3_aa: ASSERTGTTLETQY

v_call: TRBV5-6
d_call: -
clone_size: -
cdr3_aa: ASSLAKGDAF

v_call: TRBV10-3
d_call: -
clone_size: few
cdr3_aa: ATSRAGVLNYGYT

v_call: TRBV9
d_call: -
clone_size: few
cdr3_aa: ASSVRQGPTPVGYT

v_call: TRBV11-1
d_call: TRBD2
clone_size: -
cdr3_aa: ASSPGGTSGGGPYNEQF

v_call: TRBV6-1
d_call: TRBD2
clone_size: -
cdr3_aa: ASIRLAGGSGEQY

v_call: TRBV5-1
d_call: -
clone_size: -
cdr3_aa: ASRGMAGSTDTQY

v_call: TRBV7-6
d_call: TRBD2
clone_size: many
cdr3_aa: ASSSRTGGSDTQY

v_call: TRBV2
d_call: -
clone_size: few
cdr3_aa: ASSLSLLGTESNQPQH

v_call: TRBV28
d_call: -
clone_size: few
cdr3_aa: ASRPGRGRDNEQF

v_call: TRBV7-3
d_call: -
clone_size: -
cdr3_aa: PSGSPGRTEAF

v_call: TRBV5-5
d_call: -
clone_size: few
cdr3_aa: ASRLPQETQY

v_call: TRBV24-1
d_call: TRBD2
clone_size: few
cdr3_aa: ATTPGDSGRLLSSYSYNEQF

v_call: TRBV7-9
d_call: TRBD2
clone_size: many
cdr3_aa: ASSLGSLAGTYNEQF

v_call: TRBV13
d_call: -
clone_size: few
cdr3_aa: ASSLNLGSNYGYT

v_call: TRBV6-5
d_call: TRBD2
clone_size: -
cdr3_aa: ASSYRSGLANYEQY

v_call: TRBV29-1
d_call: TRBD1
clone_size: -
cdr3_aa: SVRVGTDLNTEAF

v_call: TRBV12-3/TRBV12-4
d_call: -
clone_size: few
cdr3_aa: ATGQGWNEQF

v_call: TRBV7-8
d_call: -
clone_size: few
cdr3_aa: ASCLGQSSYNEQF

v_call: TRBV6-1
d_call: -
clone_size: few
cdr3_aa: ASSRTRGGELF

v_call: TRBV11-2
d_call: -
clone_size: -
cdr3_aa: ASSPRKLNEQF